This TCR beta chain was documented in a study of T cell clones after liver transplantation. Background on the study: In this trial, immunosuppression withdrawal was attempted within 2 years of liver transplant.

Worth noting for this clone: Its matching antigen is unknown.

Sequenced by immunoSEQ multiplex PCR; TCRdb stores in-frame clones only, minus some. The data show 70,000 or so clones, more than 85% seen once. Findings of the study overall: Graft donor-reactive T cells may have migrated into the graft rather than being deleted.

The CDR3 length is 15 residues. The germline V and J ends were trimmed by 4 bases and 0 bases, with 13 bases remaining between them. CDR1 SGDLS and CDR2 YYNGEE come from the germline V gene. The source was CD4+ T cells from blood, collected less than 27 months after liver transplant. The J gene is TRBJ1-1, the V gene TRBV9, with a possible D match to TRBD1 (5 bases). This receptor was obtained from a human patient who received a liver transplant. Part of the T cell pool may stem from the graft donor. The CDR3 DNA is TGTGCCAGCAGCCCCCAAGGACATCTGAACACTGAAGCTTTCTTT. The encoded protein is CASSPQGHLNTEAFF.